The 22 T cell receptor beta chains below were found in one sample sequenced in a study of T cells in Graves' hyperthyroidism and ophthalmopathy. There were TCR beta CDR3 regions amplified from RNA transcripts. RT-PCR in the first round (using the HTBI primer set) targeted the TCR CDR3. Each CDR3 protein gets one entry after TCRdb re-called the multiplex PCR reads with MiXCR. The sample has roughly 570,000 distinct CDR3 sequences; 46% are singletons. Source material: peripheral blood or thyroid tissue (not recorded which). The origin of the receptors is an adult woman with Graves' disease, either hyperthyroidism or ophthalmopathy (not recorded which).

The gene calls are TRBV2 and TRBJ1-5, with a possible D match to TRBD1 (5 bases). Trimming removed 7 bases from V and 11 bases from J, with 18 bases in between. Germline loops: CDR1 SNHLY, CDR2 FYNNEI. The CDR3 contains 13 residues. CDR3 in DNA: TGTGCCAGCAATGGGAAACCGGGACGAACCCAGCATTTT. Its translation: CASNGKPGRTQHF.

Of note for this clonotype: The junction and the germline gene differ at one end; a read error may be behind it. The V call is TRBV20-1, the J call TRBJ1-1; weak D call: TRBD1 (5 bases). The length of the CDR3 is 13 residues. CDR1 and CDR2 (germline): DFQATT, SNEGSKA (reference sequence). This chain's CDR3 is CSALRGMNTEAFF. The CDR3 DNA reads as TGCAGTGCCCTTCGGGGCATGAACACTGAAGCCTTCTTT.

This clonotype showed up many times. This chain links TRBV29-1 with TRBJ2-6; 9 nucleotides line up with TRBD1. The ends lost 7 bases at V and 2 bases at J; junction bases unmatched: 3. Germline V gives CDR1 SQVTM, CDR2 ANQGSEA. CDR3 length: 14 residues. Written as DNA, the CDR3 is TGCAGCGCGGGACAGGGAACTGGGGCCAACGTCCTGACTTTC. Translated: CSAGQGTGANVLTF.

This clonotype has a count of ten or more. The chain recombines TRBV4-1 with TRBJ2-2; 7 bases are shared with TRBD2. This CDR3 has 16 amino acids. Losses at the gene ends were 4 bases for V and 4 bases for J; bases not matched to a gene: 9. Per the germline V gene, CDR1 is MGHRA and CDR2 is YSYEKL. The CDR3 coding sequence is TGCGCCAGCAGCCCTCGTGGAGCGGGATTCACCGGGGAGCTGTTTTTT. As protein: CASSPRGAGFTGELFF.

The V call is TRBV9, the J call TRBJ1-6; no definite D call. Trimming left V 2 bases short and J 9 bases short, with 15 bases between. CDR1 and CDR2 (germline): SGDLS, YYNGEE. The CDR3 spans 15 residues. CDR3 protein: CASSVLPDEGSPLHF. CDR3 DNA sequence: TGTGCCAGCAGCGTCCTCCCGGACGAAGGTTCACCCCTCCACTTT.

With regard to this clonotype: The junction and the germline gene differ at one end; a read error may be behind it. The chain is built from TRBV7-9 and TRBJ2-7; 7 bases fit TRBD1. Germline CDR1 and CDR2: SEHNR and FQNEAQ (reference sequence). The CDR3 is 14 amino acids. Written as DNA, the CDR3 is TGCGCCAGCAGCCAACAGGGGTCGGGTTACGAGCAGTACTTC. Protein: CASSQQGSGYEQYF.

This clonotype appeared many times. This CDR3 is CASSPATTIPSLHF. As DNA, the CDR3 is TGTGCCAGCAGCCCTGCCACGACTATACCCTCCCTCCACTTT. This chain links TRBV28 with TRBJ1-6; D is unresolved. CDR3 length: 14 residues. Trimming stripped 6 bases from V and 14 bases from J, with 20 bases between. Per germline, CDR1 MDHEN and CDR2 SYDVKM.

This clonotype showed up many times. The chain carries TRBV6-1 and TRBJ1-2, with a tentative D call TRBD1 (5 bases). The CDR3 is 12 residues long. Germline V CDR1 and CDR2: MNHNS, SASEGT. V lost 4 bases, J lost 9 bases, and 12 bases lay in between. CDR3 sequence: CASSGQTGSYTF. CDR3 DNA: TGTGCCAGCAGTGGACAGACGGGGAGCTACACCTTC.

The chain carries TRBV7-8 and TRBJ1-5, with 7 bases fitting TRBD1. The CDR3 sequence is 12 residues long. CDR1 and CDR2 (germline): SGHVS, FQNEAQ. Unmatched junction bases numbered 8, after V lost 3 bases and J lost 15 bases. The CDR3 loop reads CASSFGNRGPHF. CDR3 sequence (DNA): TGTGCCAGCAGCTTCGGGAACAGGGGTCCGCATTTT.

This clonotype was seen many times. The chain couples TRBV2 to TRBJ2-2, with D unresolved. V dropped 6 bases and J dropped 5 bases, with 13 bases sitting between them. The CDR3 is 14 amino acids. Looked up from germline, CDR1 is SNHLY and CDR2 is FYNNEI. The CDR3 DNA sequence: TGTGCCAGCAGCGCTCAGGATAGAACCGGGGAGCTGTTTTTT. Translation: CASSAQDRTGELFF.

Only one count was recorded for this clonotype. A read error may explain this, as a much larger clone is one base away. The V and J genes are TRBV10-3 and TRBJ1-1, with D maybe TRBD1 (5 bases). From germline, CDR1 is ENHRY and CDR2 SYGVKD. V was clipped by 5 bases and J by 3 bases, with 16 bases between them. This CDR3 is built from 15 residues. CDR3 DNA: TGTGCCATCAGTTCGTTCAGGGTTGGCCACACTGAAGCTTTCTTT. The encoded protein is CAISSFRVGHTEAFF.

The genes are TRBV11-1 and TRBJ2-7; 7 positions match TRBD1. After removal of 11 bases from V and 4 bases from J, the junction contained 11 bases not matched to a gene. This CDR3 has 13 amino acids. Germline V gene data show CDR1 as SGHAT and CDR2 as FQDESV (reference sequence). In nucleotides, the CDR3 is TGTGCCTGGAGTGTTAACAGGGGATACGAGCAGTACTTC. Its protein is CAWSVNRGYEQYF.

This clonotype has just one count. This chain links TRBV10-3 with TRBJ2-5; D not certain. Germline V gene sequence: CDR1 ENHRY, CDR2 SYGVKD. The CDR3 length is 12 residues. V lost 10 bases and J 5 bases, leaving 14 bases between the germline ends. The CDR3 reads CANCEVGETQYF. The CDR3 DNA is TGTGCCAACTGTGAGGTCGGGGAGACCCAGTACTTC.

The table lists this clonotype with many counts. A read error may produce the germline difference seen at one junction end. The rearrangement uses TRBV7-6 and TRBJ1-2, with 7 positions matching TRBD1. The germline CDR1 and CDR2 sequences are SGHVS and FNYEAQ. There are 13 residues in the CDR3. The CDR3 sequence: CASSLMSGGGVYF. CDR3 nucleotides: TGTGCCAGCAGCTTAATGTCGGGAGGGGGCGTTTACTTC. The complete variable domain, with remaining parts taken from reference TRBV7-6 and TRBJ1-2, reads GAGVSQSPRYKVTKRGQDVALRCDPISGHVSLYWYRQALGQGPEFLTYFNYEAQQDKSGLPNDRFSAERPEGSISTLTIQRTEQRDSAMYRCASSLMSGGGVYFGSGTRLTVV.

The chain employs TRBV7-2 and TRBJ2-5; D tentatively reads TRBD1 or TRBD2 (6 bases each). CDR1 SGHTA and CDR2 FQGNSA come from the germline V gene. V was cut by 0 bases and J by 2 bases, with 16 bases left in between. CDR3 size: 17 residues. In DNA, the CDR3 is TGTGCCAGCAGCTTAGCGCCTCTTCGCGGGACACAAGAGACCCAGTACTTC. Translation: CASSLAPLRGTQETQYF.

J is TRBJ1-1 and V is TRBV7-2; D is ambiguous. CDR1 and CDR2 (germline): SGHTA, FQGNSA. The CDR3 runs to 15 residues. The V and J ends lost 0 bases and 0 bases respectively, with 8 bases between them. Here the CDR3 reads CASSLAGIMNTEAFF. CDR3 nucleotides: TGTGCCAGCAGCTTAGCAGGGATCATGAACACTGAAGCTTTCTTT.

This rearrangement joins TRBV25-1 to TRBJ1-2; D possibly corresponds to TRBD1 (5 bases). CDR1 is MGHDK, CDR2 SYGVNS, per germline. V shed 10 bases and J shed 5 bases, with 17 bases lying between them. CDR3 length: 13 residues. CDR3 nucleotides: TGTGCCATAGAGGGGCTTCTCGAGTATGGCTACACCTTC. Its protein is CAIEGLLEYGYTF.

This clonotype was detected ten times or more. J is TRBJ2-7 and V is TRBV4-1; 10 nucleotides line up with TRBD1. Per germline, CDR1 MGHRA and CDR2 YSYEKL. Trimming removed 2 bases from V and 5 bases from J; junction bases left unmatched: 9. This CDR3 has 16 residues. CDR3 residues: CASSQSQGQGKNEQYF. The CDR3 DNA reads TGCGCCAGCAGCCAAAGCCAGGGACAGGGGAAGAACGAGCAGTACTTC.

This sequence joins TRBV25-1 and TRBJ1-2, with 7 bases identical to TRBD1. CDR3 size: 16 residues. Germline CDR1 reads MGHDK; CDR2 reads SYGVNS. With V trimmed by 9 bases and J by 4 bases, 17 bases remained unmatched. The CDR3 loop reads CARRRDRYHLRYGYTF. CDR3 nucleotides: TGTGCCAGGAGAAGGGACAGATACCACCTCCGCTATGGCTACACCTTC.

A remark on this clonotype: The conserved final phenylalanine or tryptophan is absent from the CDR3, which likely points to a read error. The limits of the CDR3 on the DNA are not certain, so only TCRdb's listed CDR3 is given. The rearrangement joins TRBV15 to TRBJ1-1; the table names TRBD1, a call not compared with the DNA. Germline V lookup: CDR1 LNHNV, CDR2 YYDKDF (reference sequence). The CDR3 spans 13 residues, counting both ends. CDR3 region: CATSRDRLGGASY.

There are many counts of this clonotype. The chain couples TRBV5-1 to TRBJ1-5; no reliable D call. V was trimmed by 2 bases and J by 1 base, leaving 10 bases between them. Germline V gene data show CDR1 as SGHRS and CDR2 as YFSETQ. The CDR3 runs to 15 residues. The CDR3 spells CASSFTFGSNQPQHF. CDR3 DNA sequence: TGCGCCAGCAGCTTTACATTTGGAAGCAATCAGCCCCAGCATTTT.

In its sample, this clonotype was seen many times. The chain uses TRBV5-1 and TRBJ2-5; 10 bases align to TRBD2. Trimming at V came to 0 bases and at J to 5 bases, leaving 10 bases not matched to a gene. This CDR3 is 17 amino acids long. The V gene's germline CDR1 is SGHRS and CDR2 YFSETQ. In DNA, the CDR3 is TGCGCCAGCAGCTTGGGCTCGTCTACTAGCGGGATTGAGACCCAGTACTTC. Its translation is CASSLGSSTSGIETQYF.